The T cell receptor beta chain under discussion was sequenced for a study of T cells in localized non-small cell lung cancer. Study-wide results and caveats: Those with higher blood T cell density had longer overall survival. Because sequencing included only one region (of the tumor), heterogeneity remains possible.

As for this clone: Its antigen is currently unknown.

Sequencing was performed with immunoSEQ multiplex PCR; in TCRdb, only in-frame clones are kept and a portion is missing. The data contain roughly 70,000 clones, 80% to 90% of them singletons. Specimen: peripheral blood, collected before any cancer treatment. This clonotype originated in an older male donor with stage III squamous cell lung carcinoma.

The CDR3 sequence: CASSFGQGTDTQYF. The CDR3 nucleotides are TGTGCCAGCAGCTTCGGACAGGGTACAGATACGCAGTATTTT. The chain joins TRBV28 to TRBJ2-3; 8 positions match TRBD1. In germline, CDR1 is MDHEN, CDR2 SYDVKM. CDR3 size: 14 residues. Trimming took 6 bases from V and 3 from J; bases not matched to a gene: 5. Filled out from reference TRBV28 and TRBJ2-3, the complete variable domain reads DVKVTQSSRYLVKRTGEKVFLECVQDMDHENMFWYRQDPGLGLRLIYFSYDVKMKEKGDIPEGYSVSREKKERFSLILESASTNQTSMYLCASSFGQGTDTQYFGPGTRLTVL.